A single sample is the source of the 16 T cell receptor beta chains below, sequenced in a study of beta chain features in type 1 diabetes. General study results and limits: Researchers report that Type 1 diabetes patients had moderately but significantly shorter TCRB CDR3s across all four CD4+ subsets.

Expressed TCRB transcripts were sequenced because the isolated RNA had all been reverse transcribed beforehand. TCRdb keeps only in-frame clones here, not all; method: immunoSEQ multiplex PCR. Of 300,000 or so clones in the sample, 7% to 10% are singletons; the top ten hold 1%. Their target antigens are unknown. The sequenced sample was central memory CD4+ T cells from blood. These receptors were taken from a man aged 25 to 40 with type 1 diabetes.

J is TRBJ2-7 and V is TRBV9; D is perhaps TRBD1 or TRBD2 (5 bases each). The CDR3 has 15 residues. The V gene's germline CDR1 is SGDLS and CDR2 YYNGEE. V was trimmed by 3 bases and J by 2 bases, leaving 15 bases between them. CDR3 sequence reads: CASSARGDRAYEQYF. The CDR3 nucleotides are TGTGCCAGCAGCGCGAGAGGGGATAGAGCCTACGAGCAGTACTTC.

This CDR3 is CASSLRVGPQETQYF. The CDR3 DNA sequence: TGTGCCAGCAGCCTGAGGGTAGGGCCCCAAGAGACCCAGTACTTC. This rearrangement joins TRBV7-2 to TRBJ2-5, with D tentatively TRBD2 (5 bases). The CDR3 runs to 15 residues. Trimming cost V 5 bases and J 1 base, with 14 bases left between them. Looked up from germline, CDR1 is SGHTA and CDR2 is FQGNSA. The full variable domain, completed using reference TRBV7-2 and TRBJ2-5, is GAGVSQSPSNKVTEKGKDVELRCDPISGHTALYWYRQSLGQGLEFLIYFQGNSAPDKSGLPSDRFSAERTGGSVSTLTIQRTQQEDSAVYLCASSLRVGPQETQYFGPGTRLLVL.

This clone was found a few times. The V and J genes are TRBV19 and TRBJ2-5; 8 bases are a match to TRBD2. Germline V gene lookup returns CDR1 LNHDA and CDR2 SQIVND (reference sequence). The CDR3 contains 15 residues. The ends lost 7 bases at V and 2 bases at J; junction bases unmatched: 9. This CDR3 is CASNRGTSGQETQYF. CDR3 bases: TGTGCCAGTAATAGGGGAACTAGCGGACAAGAGACCCAGTACTTC. The whole variable domain, filled in from reference TRBV19 and TRBJ2-5, reads DGGITQSPKYLFRKEGQNVTLSCEQNLNHDAMYWYRQDPGQGLRLIYYSQIVNDFQKGDIAEGYSVSREKKESFPLTVTSAQKNPTAFYLCASNRGTSGQETQYFGPGTRLLVL.

This clone turned up a few times. An end of the junction differs from the germline gene, which may be a read error. In DNA, the CDR3 is TGTGCCAGCGGTGAACCCGGGACAGGGAGCTCTGGGGCCAACGTCCTGACTTTC. Translating it yields CASGEPGTGSSGANVLTF. The rearrangement links TRBV6-1 to TRBJ2-6, with 9 bases aligning to TRBD1. This CDR3 comprises 18 residues. Germline V gene data show CDR1 as MNHNS and CDR2 as SASEGT.

This clone showed up just a few times. V and J are TRBV29-1 and TRBJ1-2; 10 bases line up with TRBD1. In germline, CDR1 is SQVTM, CDR2 ANQGSEA. The CDR3 runs 13 residues. The CDR3 sequence is CGTGAQANYGYTF. As DNA, the CDR3 is TGCGGGACAGGGGCCCAAGCTAACTATGGCTACACCTTC.

This clone has at least ten counts. The V call is TRBV4-3, the J call TRBJ2-1; D may be TRBD1 (7 bases). Germline V gene lookup returns CDR1 LGHNA and CDR2 YSLEER. CDR3 length equals 15 residues. V lost 4 bases and J lost 4, with 14 bases in between. The CDR3 sequence: CASSRTRGTYNEQFF. The CDR3 coding sequence is TGCGCCAGCAGCCGCACCAGGGGGACTTACAATGAGCAGTTCTTC.

This sequence joins TRBV7-2 and TRBJ2-5, with 8 bases that match TRBD2. The germline gives CDR1 SGHTA, CDR2 FQGNSA. This CDR3 has 15 residues. The junction had 6 bases not matched to a gene; V was cut back by 1 base and J by 5 bases. The CDR3 here is CASSLGMERGETQYF. The CDR3 DNA follows: TGTGCCAGCAGCTTAGGAATGGAGCGGGGGGAGACCCAGTACTTC.

Remarks on this clone: This sample also contains other DNA sequences that code for the same CDR3. The chain couples TRBV27 to TRBJ2-1, with 7 bases identical to TRBD1. The CDR3 runs 13 residues. Looked up from germline, CDR1 is MNHEY and CDR2 is SMNVEV (reference sequence). With V trimmed by 5 bases and J by 4 bases, 2 bases remained unmatched. In DNA form, the CDR3 reads TGTGCCAGCAGTCCGGGACAGTACAATGAGCAGTTCTTC. The encoded protein is CASSPGQYNEQFF.

Only a few counts were recorded for this clone. The rearrangement joins TRBV29-1 to TRBJ2-7; TRBD2 aligns across 11 bases. CDR3 length: 17 amino acids. The germline gives CDR1 SQVTM, CDR2 ANQGSEA. J gave up 2 bases and V 0 bases, and 9 bases lay outside the gene matches. CDR3 residues: CSVEEGLAGGHPYEQYF. Here the CDR3 DNA reads TGCAGCGTTGAAGAGGGGCTAGCGGGGGGTCATCCCTACGAGCAGTACTTC.

This chain connects TRBV11-3 to TRBJ2-3; tentatively, D is TRBD1 (7 bases). V dropped 4 bases and J dropped 9 bases, with 14 bases sitting between them. The CDR3 is 13 residues long. Germline loops: CDR1 SGHNT, CDR2 YENEEA. CDR3 region: CASSYQGGSTQYF. CDR3 nucleotide sequence: TGTGCCAGCAGCTATCAGGGGGGCAGCACGCAGTATTTT.

The chain couples TRBV7-9 to TRBJ2-3, with TRBD2 as a possible D gene (6 bases). The CDR3 is 14 amino acids. Between the trimmed V and J ends, which lost 5 bases and 4 bases, there was a span of 13 bases. Germline V lookup: CDR1 SEHNR, CDR2 FQNEAQ (reference sequence). The CDR3 is CASSQTSEADTQYF. CDR3 nucleotides: TGTGCCAGCAGCCAGACTAGTGAAGCAGATACGCAGTATTTT.

This clone appeared a few times. The chain employs TRBV7-8 and TRBJ2-5; no firm D call. The V gene lost 1 base and the J gene lost 2 bases, with 2 bases spanning the gap. The V gene's germline CDR1 is SGHVS and CDR2 FQNEAQ. The length of the CDR3 is 12 residues. CDR3 sequence (DNA): TGTGCCAGCAGCTTAGAACAAGAGACCCAGTACTTC. Amino acids: CASSLEQETQYF.

This clone was found once. The rearrangement joins TRBV6-5 to TRBJ1-3; D possibly corresponds to TRBD1 (6 bases). V gave up 6 bases and J gave up 7 bases, with 16 bases separating them. Germline CDR1 is MNHEY and CDR2 is SVGAGI. This CDR3 is 14 amino acids long. CDR3 loop: CASRSGQLLNTIYF. The CDR3 nucleotides are TGTGCCAGCAGGAGTGGACAGTTGTTGAACACCATATATTTT.

This clone was seen more than once but under ten times. The chain combines TRBV11-2 with TRBJ2-3, with 10 positions matching TRBD2. CDR1 and CDR2 (germline): SGHAT, FQNNGV. Trimming at V came to 5 bases and at J to 6 bases, leaving 14 bases not matched to a gene. CDR3 length: 17 amino acids. The CDR3 reads CASSLGTLAGVVDTQYF. CDR3 coding DNA: TGTGCCAGCAGCCTAGGAACCCTAGCGGGGGTGGTGGATACGCAGTATTTT.

This clone has more than one count but fewer than ten. J is TRBJ2-7 and V is TRBV7-2, with D possibly TRBD1 on 5 matching bases. Trimming left V 5 bases short and J 5 bases short, with 10 bases between. There are 12 residues in the CDR3. Germline-derived CDR1 and CDR2 are SGHTA and FQGNSA. In nucleotides, the CDR3 is TGTGCCAGCAGCGAGATCAGGGACGAGCAGTACTTC. It codes for CASSEIRDEQYF.

This clone was detected a few times. The chain recombines TRBV10-1 with TRBJ2-3, with 9 nucleotides matching TRBD2. With V trimmed by 0 bases and J by 2 bases, 3 bases remained unmatched. Per germline, CDR1 WNHNN and CDR2 SYGVQD (reference sequence). This CDR3 contains 16 residues. The CDR3 nucleotides are TGCGCCAGCAGTGAGTCCCTAGCGGGGTCCACAGATACGCAGTATTTT. Amino acids: CASSESLAGSTDTQYF.